This T cell receptor (beta chain) was recorded in a study of breast tumors, draining lymph nodes, adjacent tissues. TCRdb re-called the multiplex PCR reads with MiXCR, one entry per CDR3 protein. The top ten hold 8.1% of the sample, which has some 85,000 distinct CDR3 sequences, approximately 31% seen once. Breast cancer patients provided tissue from their axillary draining lymph nodes. This clonotype has only one observation. The antigen is undetermined. Study results and limitations: Data fit most tumor T cells coming from lymph node, expanding in tumor. Data only fit, rather than demonstrated, lymph node origin of most tumor T cells.

The trim removed 6 bases at V and 1 base at J, leaving 6 bases unmatched. CDR1 and CDR2 from the germline V gene are SNHLY and FYNNEI. This CDR3 has 15 amino acids. The sequence derives from a female donor with breast cancer. Some clones in this sample may be carry-over from other donors' samples. This rearrangement joins TRBV2 to TRBJ2-3; 8 bases map to TRBD1. Sequencing was done on a sample of axillary lymph node tissue. Here the CDR3 DNA reads TGTGCCAGCAGGAAACAGGGGGGAGGCACAGATACGCAGTATTTT. Translating it yields CASRKQGGGTDTQYF.